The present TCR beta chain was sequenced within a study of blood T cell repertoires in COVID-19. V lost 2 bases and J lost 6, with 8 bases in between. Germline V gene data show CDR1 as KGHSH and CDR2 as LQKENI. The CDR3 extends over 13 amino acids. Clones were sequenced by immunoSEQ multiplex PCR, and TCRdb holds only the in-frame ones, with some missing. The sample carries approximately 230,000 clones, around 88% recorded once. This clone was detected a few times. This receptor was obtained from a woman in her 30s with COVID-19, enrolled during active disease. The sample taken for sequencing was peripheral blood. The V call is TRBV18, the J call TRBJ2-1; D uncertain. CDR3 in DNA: TGTGCCAGCTCACCATCCCTTATCAATGAGCAGTTCTTC. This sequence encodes CASSPSLINEQFF.